What follows is one T cell receptor beta chain and its context. The validation cohort, a group of 120 subjects, included the donors and was separate from the roughly 700-subject first cohort. The data are from a study of cytomegalovirus exposure and HLA in healthy donors. In the study overall: According to later analysis, the same platform produced the 110 or so validation and approximately 700 first-cohort repertoires.

CDR3 length equals 14 residues. Looked up from germline, CDR1 is GTSNPN and CDR2 is SVGIG (reference sequence). The V gene lost 1 base and the J gene lost 0 bases, with 7 bases spanning the gap. Data came from immunoSEQ multiplex PCR; TCRdb stores just in-frame clones and leaves some out. The sample has approximately 200,000 clones; about 81% are singletons. The sequenced sample was PBMCs. The chain uses TRBV30 and TRBJ1-5; D is unresolved. The TCR sequence derives from a woman under 40 in good health and CMV-seronegative. The CDR3 nucleotides read TGTGCCTGGAGTGGAGGCATTAGCAATCAGCCCCAGCATTTT. Translating gives CAWSGGISNQPQHF.